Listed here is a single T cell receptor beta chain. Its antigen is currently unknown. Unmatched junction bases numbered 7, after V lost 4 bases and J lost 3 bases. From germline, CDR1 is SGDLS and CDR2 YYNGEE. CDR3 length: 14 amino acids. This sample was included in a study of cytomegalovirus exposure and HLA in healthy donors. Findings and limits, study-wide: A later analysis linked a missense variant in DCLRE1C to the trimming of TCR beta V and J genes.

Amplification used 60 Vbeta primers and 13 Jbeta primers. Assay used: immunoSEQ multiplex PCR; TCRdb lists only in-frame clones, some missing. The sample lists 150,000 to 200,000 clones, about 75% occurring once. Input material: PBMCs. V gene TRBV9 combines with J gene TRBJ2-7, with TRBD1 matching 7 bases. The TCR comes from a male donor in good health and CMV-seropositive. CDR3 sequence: CASSTRQGDYEQYF. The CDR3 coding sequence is TGTGCCAGCAGCACTCGACAGGGAGACTACGAGCAGTACTTC.